This T cell receptor (beta chain) was recovered during a study of T cell responses to AZD1222 COVID-19 vaccine. With respect to this clone: Its target is unknown.

The CDR3 covers 14 residues. The J segment lost 6 bases and the V segment lost 5 bases, leaving 8 bases of the junction unmatched. From germline, CDR1 is SGDLS and CDR2 YYNGEE. General study findings and limits: Only 6 or 7 AZD1222 recipients tested seropositive at baseline.

Profiling relied on immunoSEQ multiplex PCR, and the TCRdb table lists in-frame clones only, not all of them. The sample holds 95,000 to 110,000 clones; 87% are singletons and the top ten take around 4.7%. Sequenced material: peripheral blood, taken 28 days after the second AZD1222 dose. This sequence was found in an adult who received the AZD1222 COVID-19 vaccine. This chain joins TRBV9 and TRBJ1-1; the match to TRBD1 covers 9 bases. DNA for the CDR3: TGTGCCAGCAGGGGATTGGGACAGGGCTCTGAAGCTTTCTTT. Its protein is CASRGLGQGSEAFF.